The sequence of this T cell receptor (beta chain) was determined in a study of CD8+CD57+ T cells in acquired aplastic anemia. Overall study context: When averaged, DNA from sorted CD4+ and CD8+ cells came to approximately 3.2 ug.

Trimming took 1 base from V and 2 from J, leaving 12 bases between them. In germline, CDR1 is SEHNR, CDR2 FQNEAQ (reference sequence). The CDR3 extends over 15 amino acids. The TCR beta profiling, which covered VDJ combination and CDR3 sequence, was carried out using genomic DNA as the template. Each CDR3 protein gets one entry after TCRdb re-called the reads with MiXCR. The sample carries around 200,000 distinct CDR3 sequences, roughly half recorded once. The receptor comes from a human donor in good health, serving as a control. Sequences were obtained from sorted CD4+, CD8+, or CD8+CD57+ T cells (not recorded which) from PBMCs. V gene TRBV7-9 combines with J gene TRBJ2-7; the D gene is possibly TRBD2 (5 bases). The CDR3 is CASSLEGSRAYEQYF. The CDR3 nucleotides read TGTGCCAGCAGCTTAGAAGGGAGTAGGGCCTACGAGCAGTACTTC.